This TCR beta chain is from a study of blood T cell repertoires in COVID-19. Looking at the study overall: The United States, Italy and Spain were the sources of the acute and convalescent COVID-19 samples.

Deletions cut 0 bases from V and 14 bases from J, with 11 bases between. In germline, CDR1 is MNHEY, CDR2 SVGAGI. The CDR3 spans 13 residues. This table comes from immunoSEQ multiplex PCR, and its TCRdb copy is limited to in-frame clones, with some not included. Among approximately 170,000 clones, 70% to 90% were seen once, and the ten largest hold approximately 1.1%. The sample comprised peripheral blood. The source of this sequence is a man in his thirties or forties with acute or convalescent COVID-19. The rearrangement joins TRBV6-5 to TRBJ1-6; D unresolved. CDR3 loop: CASSYSTSSTLHF. The DNA for the CDR3 is TGTGCCAGCAGTTACTCGACTAGCAGCACCCTCCACTTT.